This record looks at one TCR beta chain sequence and its context. The source of the sample is a study of blood T cell repertoires in COVID-19. Participants had their cohort set by participant-reported clinical history. Trimming took 0 bases from V and 8 from J, leaving 17 bases between them. CDR1 is SGHKS and CDR2 is YYEKEE in the germline V gene (reference sequence). The CDR3 sequence is 16 residues long. Source study methods: Reference gene primer amplification gave estimated nucleated cell counts. Sequencing was performed with immunoSEQ multiplex PCR; in TCRdb, only in-frame clones are kept and a portion is missing. V and J calls and clone size are copied from that table; D and trimming were computed from the DNA. The sample yields about 400,000 clones, roughly 86% seen once.

V gene TRBV5-5 combines with J gene TRBJ1-4; D may be TRBD1 (6 bases). The sequence was collected from a woman aged 25 to 39 who had recovered from COVID-19. What was sequenced was PBMCs or T cells enriched from blood (not recorded which). The CDR3 here is CASSLAGTKEREKLFF. CDR3 in DNA: TGTGCCAGCAGCTTGGCCGGGACAAAAGAGCGGGAAAAACTGTTTTTT.